Detailed here is one TCR beta chain. Its antigen is not yet known. No base quality values were provided; no much bigger clone lies one nucleotide off. Unmatched junction bases come to 5, with V trimmed by 3 bases and J by 9 bases. The CDR3 has 14 amino acids, counting the end cysteine and phenylalanine. The retained sequence is limited to the CDR3, 42 bases, with the frame set at the first base. CDR1 LGHDT and CDR2 YNNKEL are derived from the germline V gene (reference sequence). TCRbeta CDR3 regions were amplified from genomic DNA by means of the immunoSEQ Assay, a bias-controlled multiplex PCR. The paper's processing steps were these. The number of nucleated cells in each sample was estimated from the amplification of reference gene primers within the assay. To quantify the absolute abundance of each unique TCRbeta CDR3 rearrangement, sequence reads were collapsed and filtered. Productive Simpson clonality was computed per sample as the square root of Simpson's diversity index over productive rearrangements. TCRdb mirrors the immuneACCESS table, restricted to in-frame sequences. Some clones are absent from its copies; in checked studies, under half trace to an unresolved V gene, and the reason for the others is unknown. V and J calls plus clone size are reproduced from that table; the DNA served to infer D and trimming. This sample is represented by 230,000 or so clones; approximately 85% of them were singletons. Approximately 6.6% of the sample is taken by the ten largest.

These data come from a study of blood T cell repertoires in COVID-19 (dated by TCRdb to about 2020). Broadly, across the study: Collaborator samples came from the United States, Italy and Spain and covered acute and convalescent phases of COVID-19. The dataset comprised deeply sampled blood TCRbeta repertoires from subjects exposed to, actively infected with, or recovered from COVID-19. Sample metadata almost always included a de-identified subject ID, COVID-19 status, age in years and sex. The prospective study material was composed of cDNA or gDNA derived from T cells, B-cell-depleted T cells, or PBMCs. The repertoires were released in a freely available public database intended as a resource for research on the immune response to SARS-CoV-2. HLA class I and class II types, where available, came from metadata supplied by the sample provider rather than from assay-based typing. The samples were drawn from two sources: the first 160 participants of the ongoing ImmuneRACE study, and approximately 1,300 subjects contributed by 6 global collaborators.

Overall results and qualifications from the work: Clinical and demographic metadata were provided uncurated, with the amount varying by source and participant.

In the prospective study, participants were about 18 to 95 years old, resided in about two dozen geographic areas of the United States, and were enrolled through a virtual design. In the prospective study, cohorts were assigned on the basis of participant-reported clinical history obtained from a screening survey and a study questionnaire. Exposed participants were defined as having been in contact with someone with a PCR-confirmed or clinician-diagnosed COVID-19 case within 2 weeks of study entry. In the prospective study, whole blood, serum and a nasopharyngeal or oropharyngeal swab were collected from each participant by mobile phlebotomists. Over a roughly 2-month period, participants in the prospective study had the option of providing additional blood draws and questionnaires. Before DNA extraction, prospective study blood samples were shipped either frozen or at room temperature.

The receptor chain draws on TRBV3-1 (or the pseudogene TRBV3-2) and TRBJ2-2; 9 of the junction bases match TRBD2. Sequenced input: PBMCs or T cells enriched from blood (not recorded which). This TCR derives from a woman between 50 and 59 years old who had been exposed to COVID-19. The CDR3 region has the sequence CASSHSGGARELFF. At the DNA level, the sequence is TGTGCCAGCAGCCATAGCGGGGGCGCGCGGGAGCTGTTTTTT.